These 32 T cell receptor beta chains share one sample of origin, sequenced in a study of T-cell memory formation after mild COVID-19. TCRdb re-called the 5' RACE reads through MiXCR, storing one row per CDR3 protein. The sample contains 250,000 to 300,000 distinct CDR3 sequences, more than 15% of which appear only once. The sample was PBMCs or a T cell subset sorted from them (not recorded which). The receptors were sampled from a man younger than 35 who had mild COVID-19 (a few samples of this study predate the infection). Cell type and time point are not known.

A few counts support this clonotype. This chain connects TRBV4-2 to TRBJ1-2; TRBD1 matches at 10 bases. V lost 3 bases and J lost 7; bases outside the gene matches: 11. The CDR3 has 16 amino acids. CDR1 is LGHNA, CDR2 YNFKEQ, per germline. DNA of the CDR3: TGTGCCAGCAGCCACGACCCAGGACAGGGGGATGGTGGCTACACCTTC. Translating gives CASSHDPGQGDGGYTF.

The CDR3: CASIPTPEGLNTEAFF. CDR3 sequence (DNA): TGTGCCAGCATACCCACCCCGGAGGGGTTGAACACTGAAGCTTTCTTT. The rearrangement uses TRBV6-2 or TRBV6-3 and TRBJ1-1; tentatively, D is TRBD1 (5 bases). The V and J ends lost 7 bases and 0 bases respectively, with 18 bases between them. Germline V lookup: CDR1 MNHEY, CDR2 SVGEGT. This CDR3 has 16 amino acids.

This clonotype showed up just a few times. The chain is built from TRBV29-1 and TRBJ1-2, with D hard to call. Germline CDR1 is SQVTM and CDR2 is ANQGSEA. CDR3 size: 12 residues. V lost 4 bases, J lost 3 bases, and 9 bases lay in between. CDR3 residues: CSVAQIDYGYTF. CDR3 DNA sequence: TGCAGCGTTGCACAGATTGACTATGGCTACACCTTC.

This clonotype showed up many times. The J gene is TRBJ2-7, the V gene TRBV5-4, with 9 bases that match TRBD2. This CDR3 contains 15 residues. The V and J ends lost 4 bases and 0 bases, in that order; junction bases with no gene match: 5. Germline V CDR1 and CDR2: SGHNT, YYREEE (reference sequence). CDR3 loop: CASSAAGGLSYEQYF. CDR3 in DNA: TGTGCCAGCAGCGCAGCGGGGGGTCTCTCCTACGAGCAGTACTTC.

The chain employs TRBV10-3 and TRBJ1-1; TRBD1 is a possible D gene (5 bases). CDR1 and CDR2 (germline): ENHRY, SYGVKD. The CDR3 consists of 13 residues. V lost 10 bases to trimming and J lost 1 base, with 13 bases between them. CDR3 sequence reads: CATGRSENTEAFF. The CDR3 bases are TGTGCCACAGGGCGATCCGAGAACACTGAAGCTTTCTTT.

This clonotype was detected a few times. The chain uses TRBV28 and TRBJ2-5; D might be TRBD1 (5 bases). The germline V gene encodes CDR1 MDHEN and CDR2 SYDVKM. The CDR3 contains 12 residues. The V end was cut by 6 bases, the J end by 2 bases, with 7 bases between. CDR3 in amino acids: CASRRTQETQYF. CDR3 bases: TGTGCCAGCAGACGGACACAAGAGACCCAGTACTTC.

This CDR3 reads CASSFKGGETQYF. CDR3 coding DNA: TGTGCCAGCAGCTTCAAGGGGGGAGAGACCCAGTACTTC. The chain carries TRBV7-3 and TRBJ2-5, with D perhaps given as TRBD1 or TRBD2 (6 bases each). The V gene's germline CDR1 is SGHTA and CDR2 FQGTGA. The CDR3 runs to 13 residues. V lost 3 bases, J lost 4 bases, and 9 bases lay in between. Filled out from reference TRBV7-3 and TRBJ2-5, the complete variable domain reads GAGVSQTPSNKVTEKGKYVELRCDPISGHTALYWYRQSLGQGPEFLIYFQGTGAADDSGLPNDRFFAVRPEGSVSTLKIQRTERGDSAVYLCASSFKGGETQYFGPGTRLLVL.

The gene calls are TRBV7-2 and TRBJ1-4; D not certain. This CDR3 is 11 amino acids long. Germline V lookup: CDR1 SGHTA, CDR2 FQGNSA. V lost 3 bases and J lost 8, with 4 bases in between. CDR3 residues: CASSLSEKLFF. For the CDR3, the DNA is TGTGCCAGCAGCTTGAGCGAAAAACTGTTTTTT.

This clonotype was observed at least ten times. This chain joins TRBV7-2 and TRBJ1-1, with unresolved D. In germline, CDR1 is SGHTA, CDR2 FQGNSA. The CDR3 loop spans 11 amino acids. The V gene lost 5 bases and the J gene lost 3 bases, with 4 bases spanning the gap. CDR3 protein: CASSPYTEAFF. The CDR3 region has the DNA TGTGCCAGCAGCCCGTACACTGAAGCTTTCTTT.

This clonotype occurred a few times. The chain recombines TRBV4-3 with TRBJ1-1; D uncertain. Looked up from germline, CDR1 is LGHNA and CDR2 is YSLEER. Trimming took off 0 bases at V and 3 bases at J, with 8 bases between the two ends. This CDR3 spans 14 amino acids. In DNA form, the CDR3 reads TGCGCCAGCAGCCAAGATAGTTCGGACACTGAAGCTTTCTTT. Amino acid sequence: CASSQDSSDTEAFF.

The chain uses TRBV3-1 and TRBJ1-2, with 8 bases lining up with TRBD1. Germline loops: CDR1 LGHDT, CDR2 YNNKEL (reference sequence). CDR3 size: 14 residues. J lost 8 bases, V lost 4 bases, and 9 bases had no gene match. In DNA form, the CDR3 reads TGTGCCAGCAGCCGAACAGACAGGGGCCAAGGCTACACCTTC. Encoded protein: CASSRTDRGQGYTF. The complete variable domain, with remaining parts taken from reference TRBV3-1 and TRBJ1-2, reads DTAVSQTPKYLVTQMGNDKSIKCEQNLGHDTMYWYKQDSKKFLKIMFSYNNKELIINETVPNRFSPKSPDKAHLNLHINSLELGDSAVYFCASSRTDRGQGYTFGSGTRLTVV.

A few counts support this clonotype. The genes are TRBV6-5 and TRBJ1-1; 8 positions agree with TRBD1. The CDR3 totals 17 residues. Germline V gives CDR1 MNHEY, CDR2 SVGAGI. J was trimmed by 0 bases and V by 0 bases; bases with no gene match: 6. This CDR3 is CASSYSGQGTVNTEAFF. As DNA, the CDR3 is TGTGCCAGCAGTTACTCAGGACAGGGAACTGTGAACACTGAAGCTTTCTTT.

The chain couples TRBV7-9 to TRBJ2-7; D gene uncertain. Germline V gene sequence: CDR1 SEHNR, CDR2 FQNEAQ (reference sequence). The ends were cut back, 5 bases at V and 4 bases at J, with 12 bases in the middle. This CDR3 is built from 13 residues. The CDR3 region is CASSPIGLYEQYV. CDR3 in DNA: TGTGCCAGCAGCCCTATCGGGCTATACGAGCAGTACGTC.

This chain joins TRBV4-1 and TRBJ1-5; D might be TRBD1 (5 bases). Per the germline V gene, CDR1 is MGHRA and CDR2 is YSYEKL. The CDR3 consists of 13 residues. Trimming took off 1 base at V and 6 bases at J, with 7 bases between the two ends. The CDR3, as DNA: TGCGCCAGCAGCCAAGTGGGGCGTCAGCCCCAGCATTTT. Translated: CASSQVGRQPQHF.

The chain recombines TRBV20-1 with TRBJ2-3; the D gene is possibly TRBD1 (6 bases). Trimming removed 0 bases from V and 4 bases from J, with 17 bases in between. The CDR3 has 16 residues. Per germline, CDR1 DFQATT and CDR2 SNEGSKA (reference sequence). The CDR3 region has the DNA TGCAGTGCTAGAGATCTCGAGACAGGAGGACCAGATACGCAGTATTTT. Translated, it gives CSARDLETGGPDTQYF.

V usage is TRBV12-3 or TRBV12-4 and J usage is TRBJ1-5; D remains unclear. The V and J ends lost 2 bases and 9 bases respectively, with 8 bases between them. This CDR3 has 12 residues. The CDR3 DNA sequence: TGTGCCAGCAGTTTACTAGTCGGGCCCCAGCATTTT. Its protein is CASSLLVGPQHF.

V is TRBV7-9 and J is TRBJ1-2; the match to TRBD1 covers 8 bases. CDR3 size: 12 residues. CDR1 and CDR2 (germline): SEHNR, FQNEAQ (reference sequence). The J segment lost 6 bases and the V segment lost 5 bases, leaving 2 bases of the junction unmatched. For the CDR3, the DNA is TGTGCCAGCAGCATACAGGGGGATGGCTACACCTTC. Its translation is CASSIQGDGYTF.

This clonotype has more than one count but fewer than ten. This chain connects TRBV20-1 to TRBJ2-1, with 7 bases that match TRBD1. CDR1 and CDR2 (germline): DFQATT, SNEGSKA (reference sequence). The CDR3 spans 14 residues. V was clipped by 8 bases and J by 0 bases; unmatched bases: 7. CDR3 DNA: TGCAGTTTCAATTCAGGGGGCTCCTACAATGAGCAGTTCTTC. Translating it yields CSFNSGGSYNEQFF.

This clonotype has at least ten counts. The chain's CDR3 is CASSSRDPRADTQYF. CDR3 in DNA: TGCGCCAGCAGCTCCCGGGACCCGAGGGCAGATACGCAGTATTTT. The gene calls are TRBV5-1 and TRBJ2-3; either TRBD1 or TRBD2 may fit D (5 bases each). The CDR3 totals 15 residues. Germline V CDR1 and CDR2: SGHRS, YFSETQ. The V gene lost 3 bases and the J gene lost 4 bases, with 15 bases spanning the gap.

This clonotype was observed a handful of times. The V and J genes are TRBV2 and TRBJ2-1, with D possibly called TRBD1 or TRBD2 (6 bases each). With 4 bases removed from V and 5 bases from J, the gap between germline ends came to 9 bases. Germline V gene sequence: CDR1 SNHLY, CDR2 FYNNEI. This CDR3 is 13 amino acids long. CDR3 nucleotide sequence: TGTGCCAGCAGTGCTAGGGGGGACAATGAGCAGTTCTTC. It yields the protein CASSARGDNEQFF.

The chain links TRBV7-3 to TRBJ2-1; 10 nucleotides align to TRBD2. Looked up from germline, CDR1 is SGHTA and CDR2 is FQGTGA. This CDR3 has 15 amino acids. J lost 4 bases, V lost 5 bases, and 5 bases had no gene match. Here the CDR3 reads CASSPERGGYNEQFF. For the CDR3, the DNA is TGTGCCAGCAGCCCCGAGCGGGGGGGATACAATGAGCAGTTCTTC.

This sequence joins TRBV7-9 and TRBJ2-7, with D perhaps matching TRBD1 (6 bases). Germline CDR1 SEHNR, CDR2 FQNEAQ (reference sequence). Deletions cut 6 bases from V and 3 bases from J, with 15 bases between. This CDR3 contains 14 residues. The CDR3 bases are TGTGCCAGCAGGGAGATGACAGGCGACTACGAGCAGTACGTC. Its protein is CASREMTGDYEQYV.

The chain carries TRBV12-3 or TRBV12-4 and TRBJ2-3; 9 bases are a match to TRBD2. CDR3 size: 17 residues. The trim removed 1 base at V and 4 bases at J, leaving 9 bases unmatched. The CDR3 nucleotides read TGTGCCAGCAGTTTAGATAGCGGGAGCCCGACCGCAGATACGCAGTATTTT. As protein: CASSLDSGSPTADTQYF.

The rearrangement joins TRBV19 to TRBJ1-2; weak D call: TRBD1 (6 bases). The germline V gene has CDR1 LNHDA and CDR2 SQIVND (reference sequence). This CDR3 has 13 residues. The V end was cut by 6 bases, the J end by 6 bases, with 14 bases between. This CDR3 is CASRKIGGHGYTF. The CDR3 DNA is TGTGCCAGTAGGAAGATCGGGGGCCATGGCTACACCTTC.

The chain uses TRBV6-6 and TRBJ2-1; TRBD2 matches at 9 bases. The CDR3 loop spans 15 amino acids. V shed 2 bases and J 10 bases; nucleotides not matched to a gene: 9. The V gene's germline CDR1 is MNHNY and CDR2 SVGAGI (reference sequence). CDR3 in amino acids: CASSYIAGARFEQFF. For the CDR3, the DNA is TGTGCCAGCAGTTACATAGCGGGGGCCCGATTCGAGCAGTTCTTC.

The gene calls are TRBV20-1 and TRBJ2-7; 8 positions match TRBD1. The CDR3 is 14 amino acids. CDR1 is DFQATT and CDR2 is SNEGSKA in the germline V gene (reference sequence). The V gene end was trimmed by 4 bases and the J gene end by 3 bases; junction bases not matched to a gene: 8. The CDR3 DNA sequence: TGCAGTGCTACCGCTGGGACAGGAAACTACGAGCAGTACGTC. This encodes CSATAGTGNYEQYV.

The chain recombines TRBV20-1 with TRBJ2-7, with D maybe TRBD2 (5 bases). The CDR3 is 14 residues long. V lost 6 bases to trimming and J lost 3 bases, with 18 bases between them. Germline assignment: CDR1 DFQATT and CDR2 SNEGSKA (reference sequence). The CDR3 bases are TGCAGTGCGGACCGGGTCGGTCGGGACTACGAGCAGTACGTC. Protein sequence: CSADRVGRDYEQYV.

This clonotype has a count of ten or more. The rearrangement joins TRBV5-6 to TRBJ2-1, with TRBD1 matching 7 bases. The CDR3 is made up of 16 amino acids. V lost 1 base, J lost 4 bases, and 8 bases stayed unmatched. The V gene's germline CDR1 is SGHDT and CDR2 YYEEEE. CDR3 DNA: TGTGCCAGCAGCTTGTTGGCGAGGGACAGATACAATGAGCAGTTCTTC. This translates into CASSLLARDRYNEQFF.

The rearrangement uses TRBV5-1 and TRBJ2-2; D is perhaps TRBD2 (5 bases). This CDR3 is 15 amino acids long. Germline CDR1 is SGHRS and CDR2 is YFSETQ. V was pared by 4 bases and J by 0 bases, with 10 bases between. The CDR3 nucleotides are TGCGCCAGCAGCCCGCCCGGGGCGAACACCGGGGAGCTGTTTTTT. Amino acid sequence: CASSPPGANTGELFF.

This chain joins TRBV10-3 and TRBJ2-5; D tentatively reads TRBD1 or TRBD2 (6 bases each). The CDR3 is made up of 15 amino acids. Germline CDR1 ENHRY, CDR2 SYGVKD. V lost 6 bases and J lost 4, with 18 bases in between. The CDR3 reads CAISARLGGRETQYF. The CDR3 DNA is TGTGCCATCAGCGCTAGATTGGGGGGCCGAGAGACCCAGTACTTC.

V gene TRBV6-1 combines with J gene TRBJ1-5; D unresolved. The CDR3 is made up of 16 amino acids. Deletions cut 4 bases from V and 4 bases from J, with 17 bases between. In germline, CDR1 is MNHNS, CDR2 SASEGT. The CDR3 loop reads CASSAFWREPNQPQHF. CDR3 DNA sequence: TGTGCCAGCAGTGCATTCTGGCGGGAACCTAATCAGCCCCAGCATTTT.

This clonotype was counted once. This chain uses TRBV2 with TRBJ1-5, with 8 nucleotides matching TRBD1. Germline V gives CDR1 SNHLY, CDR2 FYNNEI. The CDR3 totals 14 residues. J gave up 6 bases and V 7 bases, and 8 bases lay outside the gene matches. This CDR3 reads CASKEGQAGQPQHF. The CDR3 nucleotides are TGTGCCAGCAAGGAGGGACAGGCTGGTCAGCCCCAGCATTTT.